The clone carrying this TCR beta chain was counted only a few times. This specimen comes from a study of blood T cells in healthy people across ages. Primers used in a second PCR of about 6 to 11 cycles were a sample-barcoded 5' primer and a J-beta primer mix. One entry per CDR3 protein results from TCRdb running MiXCR on the 5' RACE reads. The table has more than 750,000 distinct CDR3 sequences, just under 30% seen once. The sample was also reused in another study, on T cells of mothers and their children.

The sequence came from a woman aged 35 to 49 in good health. The sequenced material came from blood.

The CDR3 DNA reads TGTGCCAGCAGTTATGGGCCGGGGTTGACCTACAATGAGCAGTTCTTC. Residues: CASSYGPGLTYNEQFF. V usage is TRBV27 and J usage is TRBJ2-1; tentative D call: TRBD2 (5 bases). Germline CDR1 reads MNHEY; CDR2 reads SMNVEV (reference sequence). Trimming stripped 4 bases from V and 2 bases from J, with 15 bases between. The CDR3 is made up of 16 amino acids.